This T cell receptor (beta chain) was obtained from a study of blood T cell repertoires in COVID-19. As for the study in general: Sample material is recorded as cDNA or gDNA derived from T cells, B-cell-depleted T cells, or PBMCs.

Repertoires were generated with immunoSEQ multiplex PCR, while TCRdb's copy carries only in-frame clones and drops some. The table shows some 300,000 clones, with more than 75% occurring only once. Trimming at V came to 0 bases and at J to 2 bases, leaving 7 bases not matched to a gene. The CDR3 has 16 residues. Germline CDR1 reads LGHNA; CDR2 reads YNFKEQ. Only one count was recorded for this clone. This rearrangement joins TRBV4-2 to TRBJ2-7; 7 nucleotides align to TRBD2. Material: PBMCs or T cells enriched from blood (not recorded which). This receptor was taken from a woman aged 55-69 years in a cohort exposed to, infected with or recovered from COVID-19 (not recorded which). CDR3: CASSQEALAEAYEQYF. CDR3 DNA: TGTGCCAGCAGCCAAGAGGCCCTAGCGGAAGCCTACGAGCAGTACTTC.